This T cell receptor beta chain was profiled in a study of blood T cell repertoires in COVID-19. Sequencing used immunoSEQ multiplex PCR; TCRdb keeps in-frame clones, though not all of them. The repertoire consists of approximately 260,000 clones, with 75% to 90% occurring once and the leading ten covering approximately 10%. CDR3 size: 15 residues. CDR1 is SGHDN and CDR2 is FVKESK in the germline V gene. Trimming removed 6 bases from V and 5 bases from J, with 14 bases in between. Source material: peripheral blood. This clonotype originated in a woman in her 70s with acute or convalescent COVID-19. This chain links TRBV14 with TRBJ1-6; D possibly corresponds to TRBD1 (5 bases). The CDR3 loop reads CASSQGGLNNSPLHF. The CDR3 DNA sequence: TGTGCCAGCAGTCAGGGAGGGTTGAATAATTCACCCCTCCACTTT.